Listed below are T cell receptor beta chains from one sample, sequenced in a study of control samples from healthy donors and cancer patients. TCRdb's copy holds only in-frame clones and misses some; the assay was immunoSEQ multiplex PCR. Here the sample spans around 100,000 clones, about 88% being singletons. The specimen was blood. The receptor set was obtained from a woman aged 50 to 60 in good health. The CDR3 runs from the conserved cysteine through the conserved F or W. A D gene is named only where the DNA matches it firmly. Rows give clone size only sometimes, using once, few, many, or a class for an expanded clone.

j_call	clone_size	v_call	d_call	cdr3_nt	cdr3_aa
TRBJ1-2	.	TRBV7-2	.	TGTGCCAGCAGCGACAGGTACTATGGCTACACCTTC	CASSDRYYGYTF
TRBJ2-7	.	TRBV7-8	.	TGTGCCAGCTATATTGAGGGGGTACCCTACGAGCAGTACTTC	CASYIEGVPYEQYF
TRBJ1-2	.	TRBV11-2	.	TGTGCCAGCAGCTTGGCGGGGGGGTTTAACTATGGCTACACCTTC	CASSLAGGFNYGYTF
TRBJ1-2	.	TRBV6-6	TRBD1	TGTGCCAGCATTCCAACGGGACAGGAGAACTATGGCTACACCTTC	CASIPTGQENYGYTF
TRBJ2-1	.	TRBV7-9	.	TGTGCCAGCAGCTTAGGGTTAGTTGAGCAGTTCTTC	CASSLGLVEQFF
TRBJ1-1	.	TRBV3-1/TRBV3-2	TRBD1	TGTGCCAGCAGCCCTTACCGGGACAGCCTGAACACTGAAGCTTTCTTT	CASSPYRDSLNTEAFF
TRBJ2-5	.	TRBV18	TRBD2	TGTGCCAGCTCACCTCTTAGCGGGGCCTCCGGTGAGACCCAGTACTTC	CASSPLSGASGETQYF
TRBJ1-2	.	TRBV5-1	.	TGCGCCAGCAGCGGACGCCAGGGTGGAGAATATGGCTACACCTTC	CASSGRQGGEYGYTF
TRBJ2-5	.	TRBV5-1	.	TGCGCCAGCAGCCGCCAGTTTGCGAGTGGCGGAAGCGGGACCCAGTACTTC	CASSRQFASGGSGTQYF
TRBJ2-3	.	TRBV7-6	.	TGTGCCAGCACCTCACTAGGATCGGGCACAGATACGCAGTATTTT	CASTSLGSGTDTQYF
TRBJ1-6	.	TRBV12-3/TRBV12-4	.	TGTGCCAGCAGTTTACGGGGGGGTTCACCCCTCCACTTT	CASSLRGGSPLHF
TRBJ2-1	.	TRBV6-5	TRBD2	TGTGCCAGCAAAAACGGACTAGCAAACAATGAGCAGTTCTTC	CASKNGLANNEQFF
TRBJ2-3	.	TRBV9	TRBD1	TGTGCCAGCAGCGTAGATATTGGGACAGTCTACGATACGCAGTATTTT	CASSVDIGTVYDTQYF
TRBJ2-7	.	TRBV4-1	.	TGCGCCAGCAGCCAAGCTCAGGGTACGATTTACGAGCAGTACTTC	CASSQAQGTIYEQYF
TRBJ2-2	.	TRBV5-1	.	TGCGCCAGCGATGTCAAGGGCCAGGGCGGGGAGCTGTTTTTT	CASDVKGQGGELFF
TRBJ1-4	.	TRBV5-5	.	TGTGCCAGCAGCACCACTTTAACTCTGGGTGAAAAACTGTTTTTT	CASSTTLTLGEKLFF
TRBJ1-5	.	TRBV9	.	TGTGCCAGCAGCTTCGGGTTGACTCAGCCCCAGCATTTT	CASSFGLTQPQHF
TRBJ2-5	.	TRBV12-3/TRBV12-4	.	TGTGCCAGCAGTTTGACTAAAGAGACCCAGTACTTC	CASSLTKETQYF
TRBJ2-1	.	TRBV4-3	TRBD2	TGCGCCAGCAGCCAAGATAGGGCTAGCGGGAGGGCCGGGAGAAACGATGAGCAGTTCTTC	CASSQDRASGRAGRNDEQFF
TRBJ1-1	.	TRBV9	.	TGTGCCAGCAGCGTCAGACAGTCGAACACTGAAGCTTTCTTT	CASSVRQSNTEAFF
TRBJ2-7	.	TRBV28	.	TGTGCCAGCAGCGGGGGCCATGGCTACGAGCAGTACTTC	CASSGGHGYEQYF
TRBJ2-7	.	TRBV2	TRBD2	TGTGCCAGCAGGAGCCATCCTTTTAGCGGGCTAGGTGAGCAGTACTTC	CASRSHPFSGLGEQYF
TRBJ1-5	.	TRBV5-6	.	TGTGCCAGCAGCTTCAGGGGAGGGAGCAATCAGCCCCAGCATTTT	CASSFRGGSNQPQHF
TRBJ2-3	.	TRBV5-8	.	TGTGCCAGCAGTCGGTCCCCTGCTAGCACAGATACGCAGTATTTT	CASSRSPASTDTQYF
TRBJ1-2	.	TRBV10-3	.	TGTGCCATCAGTGAGTCTATCAATGGCCAGGTCTACTTC	CAISESINGQVYF
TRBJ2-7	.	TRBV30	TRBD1	TGTGCCTGGAGCCGACAGGGCCTCTACGAGCAGTACTTC	CAWSRQGLYEQYF
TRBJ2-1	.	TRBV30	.	TGTGCCTGGAGTGTTTACTTCTCGGGGAACAATGAGCAGTTCTTC	CAWSVYFSGNNEQFF
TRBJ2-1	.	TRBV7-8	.	TGTGCCAGCAGCTTAGGGAGGAGTTACTCCTACAATGAGCAGTTCTTC	CASSLGRSYSYNEQFF
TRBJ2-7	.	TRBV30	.	TGTGCCTGGAAGGTACAGGGAAAAACTTACGAGCAGTACTTC	CAWKVQGKTYEQYF
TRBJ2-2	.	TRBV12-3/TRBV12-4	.	TGTGCCAGCAGTTCCGTGAACACCGGGGAGCTGTTTTTT	CASSSVNTGELFF
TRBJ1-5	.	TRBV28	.	TGTGCCAGCAGTCGAAATCAGCCCCAGCATTTT	CASSRNQPQHF
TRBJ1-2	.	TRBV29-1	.	TGCAGCGTTGTGGAAACAGGGTATGGCTACACCTTC	CSVVETGYGYTF
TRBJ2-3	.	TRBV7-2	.	TGTGCCAGCAGCCCCTTCACAGATACGCAGTATTTT	CASSPFTDTQYF
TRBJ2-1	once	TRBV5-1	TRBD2	TGCGCCAGCAGCCGCAGCGGGACCTCCTACAATGAGCAGTTCTTC	CASSRSGTSYNEQFF
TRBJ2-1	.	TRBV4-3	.	TGCGCCAGCAGCCAAGATCCGTCAGTTAGGGAGCAGTTCTTC	CASSQDPSVREQFF
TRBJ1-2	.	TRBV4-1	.	TGCGCCAGCAGCCAGGCCTACAGGTCCCAAGACTTAGGCTACACCTTC	CASSQAYRSQDLGYTF
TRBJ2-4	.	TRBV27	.	TGTGCCAGCAGTTTATCGGGGGGACTCCAAAACATTCAGTACTTC	CASSLSGGLQNIQYF
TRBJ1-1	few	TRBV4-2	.	TGTGCCAGCAGCCGAGACAAGAACACTGAAGCTTTCTTT	CASSRDKNTEAFF
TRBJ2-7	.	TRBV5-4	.	TGTGCCAGCAGCGTGGACCGCCTCGAGCAGTACTTC	CASSVDRLEQYF
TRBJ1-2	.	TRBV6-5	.	TGTGCCAGCAGTCCCAACAGGAATGCCTATGGCTACACCTTC	CASSPNRNAYGYTF
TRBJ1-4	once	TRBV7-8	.	TGTGCCAGCAGCTTAGGACAGTTTAATGAAAAACTGTTTTTT	CASSLGQFNEKLFF
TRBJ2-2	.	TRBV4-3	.	TGCGCCAGCAGCCTTTATGGTCCCCTAAGCGACGGGGAGCTGTTTTTT	CASSLYGPLSDGELFF
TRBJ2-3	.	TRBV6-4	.	TGTGCCAGCAGTCCGGGGCCTAGCACAGATACGCAGTATTTT	CASSPGPSTDTQYF
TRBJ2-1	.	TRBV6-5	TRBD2	TGTGCCAGCACCCCGCGGGGGAGGAATGAGCAGTTCTTC	CASTPRGRNEQFF
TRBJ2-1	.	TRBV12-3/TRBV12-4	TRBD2	TGTGCCAGCAGTTTCCCCGGGGGGGATGAGCAGTTCTTC	CASSFPGGDEQFF
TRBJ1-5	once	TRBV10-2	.	TGCGCCAGCATGCAGATTAGCAATCAGCCCCAGCATTTT	CASMQISNQPQHF
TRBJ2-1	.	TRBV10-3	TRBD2	TGTGCCATCAGTGAGTCGAAAGGAGCGGGAGGAGGCAATGAGCAGTTCTTC	CAISESKGAGGGNEQFF